Following are 12 T cell receptor beta chains from one sample sequenced in a study of patients and donors after allogeneic stem cell transplantation. TCRdb fed the RT-PCR reads into MiXCR, producing one record per CDR3 protein. The sample lists roughly 250,000 distinct CDR3 sequences, approximately 14% occurring once. The specimen was blood, either unsorted or a sorted T cell fraction (not recorded which). Receptors were obtained from a human donor who was either an allogeneic HSCT recipient or a stem cell or donor lymphocyte infusion donor (not recorded which). It is not recorded whose cells these are; they may come from a transplant donor.

The table lists this clonotype with a few counts. V gene TRBV4-2 combines with J gene TRBJ2-4, with 7 nucleotides matching TRBD1. Germline CDR1 reads LGHNA; CDR2 reads YNFKEQ. The CDR3 covers 16 residues. After removal of 4 bases from V and 1 base from J, the junction contained 7 bases not matched to a gene. The CDR3 is CASSPTGRGAKNIQYF. The DNA of the CDR3 is TGTGCCAGCAGCCCGACAGGCAGGGGGGCCAAAAACATTCAGTACTTC.

This clonotype was picked up a small number of times. DNA for the CDR3: TGTGCCAGCAGCGGTGTAGGGGGGGAAGGCTATGGCTACACCTTC. Translated: CASSGVGGEGYGYTF. The chain joins TRBV6-1 to TRBJ1-2, with D maybe TRBD1 (6 bases). CDR3 length equals 15 residues. V shed 6 bases and J shed 4 bases, with 18 bases lying between them. Germline CDR1 MNHNS, CDR2 SASEGT.

A word on this clonotype: This clone may be a read error of a much larger clone one base away. Here the CDR3 omits its conserved ending phenylalanine or tryptophan, so a read error is the likely source. The chain combines TRBV5-1 with TRBJ2-2; D ambiguous. The CDR3 has 14 amino acids. Trimming pared 4 bases from V and 1 base from J, leaving 8 bases between. Germline V CDR1 and CDR2: SGHRS, YFSETQ. The DNA for the CDR3 is TGCGCCAGCAGCGGAACAGTGAACACCGGGGAGCTGTTTTTA. It yields the protein CASSGTVNTGELFL.

The chain combines TRBV11-3 with TRBJ2-3, with D possibly being TRBD1 or TRBD2 (5 bases each). Germline V CDR1 and CDR2: SGHNT, YENEEA. V was trimmed by 5 bases and J by 1 base, leaving 16 bases between them. The CDR3 length is 16 residues. CDR3 sequence: CASSRKGPLGTDTQYF. In DNA, the CDR3 is TGTGCCAGCAGCCGTAAGGGACCCCTCGGCACAGATACGCAGTATTTT.

V gene TRBV7-2 combines with J gene TRBJ2-1; D might be TRBD2 (6 bases). The CDR3 has 15 amino acids. V dropped 5 bases and J dropped 7 bases, with 18 bases sitting between them. CDR1 is SGHTA and CDR2 is FQGNSA in the germline V gene. The CDR3 here is CASSTKGSGVNEQFF. The CDR3 DNA sequence: TGTGCCAGCAGCACGAAAGGGTCGGGAGTTAATGAGCAGTTCTTC. Looking up the rest from reference TRBV7-2 and TRBJ2-1 gives the full variable domain: GAGVSQSPSNKVTEKGKDVELRCDPISGHTALYWYRQSLGQGLEFLIYFQGNSAPDKSGLPSDRFSAERTGGSVSTLTIQRTQQEDSAVYLCASSTKGSGVNEQFFGPGTRLTVL.

This clonotype was picked up many times. This chain connects TRBV20-1 to TRBJ1-1; tentative D call: TRBD1 (5 bases). The CDR3 has 13 amino acids. Germline assignment: CDR1 DFQATT and CDR2 SNEGSKA (reference sequence). With 2 bases removed from V and 3 bases from J, the gap between germline ends came to 10 bases. The CDR3 loop reads CSARQGWDTEAFF. CDR3 bases: TGCAGTGCTAGACAGGGATGGGACACTGAAGCTTTCTTT.

The V and J genes are TRBV5-5 and TRBJ1-3, with 9 bases that match TRBD1. The germline V gene encodes CDR1 SGHKS and CDR2 YYEKEE (reference sequence). The CDR3 has 18 amino acids. V was pared by 4 bases and J by 0 bases, with 11 bases of the junction left unmatched. The CDR3 sequence is CASSRLNRDRVSGNTIYF. The DNA for the CDR3 is TGTGCCAGCAGCAGATTAAACCGGGACAGGGTCTCTGGAAACACCATATATTTT.

This clonotype was seen only a few times. This sequence joins TRBV13 and TRBJ2-7; TRBD2 matches 11 bases. V dropped 4 bases and J dropped 6; count of bases not matched to a gene: 5. Germline-derived CDR1 and CDR2 are PRHDT and FYEKMQ (reference sequence). CDR3 length: 14 residues. The CDR3 sequence: CASSSLAGGGEQYF. The CDR3, as DNA: TGTGCCAGCAGCTCCCTAGCGGGAGGCGGCGAGCAGTACTTC.

This clonotype was observed many times. The chain joins TRBV25-1 to TRBJ1-2; D uncertain. Looked up from germline, CDR1 is MGHDK and CDR2 is SYGVNS. This CDR3 contains 12 residues. V lost 8 bases and J 5 bases, leaving 12 bases between the germline ends. Written as DNA, the CDR3 is TGTGCCAGCCATGTTAGGGAATATGGCTACACCTTC. It specifies CASHVREYGYTF.

This clonotype turned up a few times. The J gene is TRBJ1-3, the V gene TRBV20-1; the D is unclear. The V gene's germline CDR1 is DFQATT and CDR2 SNEGSKA (reference sequence). Trimming removed 3 bases at V and 0 bases at J, with 15 bases between. The CDR3 runs 16 residues. The CDR3 sequence: CSASELRGLSGNTIYF. CDR3 bases: TGCAGTGCTAGTGAACTGCGCGGACTCTCTGGAAACACCATATATTTT.

This clonotype was seen ten or more times. The gene calls are TRBV20-1 and TRBJ2-1; 13 bases align to TRBD2. The V gene's germline CDR1 is DFQATT and CDR2 SNEGSKA (reference sequence). CDR3 size: 13 residues. Unmatched junction bases numbered 4, after V lost 4 bases and J lost 10 bases. CDR3 sequence: CSATGTSGIEQFF. The CDR3 region has the DNA TGCAGTGCTACCGGGACTAGCGGGATAGAGCAGTTCTTC.

This clonotype appeared many times. The chain has TRBV4-1 and TRBJ2-1; 12 bases map to TRBD2. CDR1 is MGHRA and CDR2 is YSYEKL in the germline V gene. CDR3 size: 17 residues. Losses at the gene ends were 3 bases for V and 7 bases for J; bases not matched to a gene: 10. The CDR3 is CASSQMGASGGENEQFF. CDR3 in DNA: TGCGCCAGCAGCCAGATGGGGGCTAGCGGGGGGGAAAATGAGCAGTTCTTC.